Sequencing of this TCR beta chain was carried out in a study of cytomegalovirus exposure and HLA in healthy donors. Findings and limits, study-wide: V segments that were indistinguishable, TRBV6-2 and TRBV6-3 among them, were omitted from analysis.

The PCR employed 60 Vbeta primers together with 13 Jbeta primers. Profiled with immunoSEQ multiplex PCR; TCRdb holds only in-frame clones, not every one. The sample carries roughly 130,000 clones, approximately 80% recorded once. With regard to this clone: As yet, its antigen is unknown.

Trimming left V 0 bases short and J 5 bases short, with 8 bases between. Looked up from germline, CDR1 is SGHRS and CDR2 is YFSETQ. CDR3 size: 13 residues. Specimen: PBMCs. The receptor comes from a human donor in good health. The chain combines TRBV5-1 with TRBJ1-2; D unresolved. CDR3 amino acids: CASSLDSKYGYTF. Written as DNA, the CDR3 is TGCGCCAGCAGCTTGGACAGTAAATATGGCTACACCTTC.